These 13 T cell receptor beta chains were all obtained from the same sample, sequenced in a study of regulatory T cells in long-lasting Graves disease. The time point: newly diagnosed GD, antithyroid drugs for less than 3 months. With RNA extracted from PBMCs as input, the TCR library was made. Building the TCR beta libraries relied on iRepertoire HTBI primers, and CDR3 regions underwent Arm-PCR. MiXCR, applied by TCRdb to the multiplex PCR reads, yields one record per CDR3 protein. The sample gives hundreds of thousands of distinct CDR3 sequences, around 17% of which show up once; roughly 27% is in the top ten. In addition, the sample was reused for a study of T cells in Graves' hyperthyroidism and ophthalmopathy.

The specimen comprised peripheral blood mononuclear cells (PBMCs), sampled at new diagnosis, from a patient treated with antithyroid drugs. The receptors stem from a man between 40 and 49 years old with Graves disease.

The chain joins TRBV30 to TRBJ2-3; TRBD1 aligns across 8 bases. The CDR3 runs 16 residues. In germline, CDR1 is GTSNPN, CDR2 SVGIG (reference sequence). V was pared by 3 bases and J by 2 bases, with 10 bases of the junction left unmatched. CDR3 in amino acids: CAWSLGQGVVTDTQYF. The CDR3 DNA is TGTGCCTGGAGCCTAGGACAGGGAGTGGTCACAGATACGCAGTATTTT.

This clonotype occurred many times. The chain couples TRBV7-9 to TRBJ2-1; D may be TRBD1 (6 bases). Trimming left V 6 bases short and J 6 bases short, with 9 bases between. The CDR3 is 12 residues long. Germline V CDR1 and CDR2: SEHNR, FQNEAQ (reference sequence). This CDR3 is CASSPDSNEQFF. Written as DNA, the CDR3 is TGTGCCAGCAGTCCGGACAGCAATGAGCAGTTCTTC. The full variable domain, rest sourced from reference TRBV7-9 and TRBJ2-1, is DTGVSQNPRHKITKRGQNVTFRCDPISEHNRLYWYRQTLGQGPEFLTYFQNEAQLEKSRLLSDRFSAERPKGSFSTLEIQRTEQGDSAMYLCASSPDSNEQFFGPGTRLTVL.

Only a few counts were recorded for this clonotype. The CDR3: CASSLGPTGGHTEAFF. CDR3 DNA sequence: TGTGCCAGCAGCTTGGGGCCGACAGGGGGGCACACTGAAGCTTTCTTT. The chain carries TRBV5-6 and TRBJ1-1; 9 positions match TRBD1. Germline trimming cut 0 bases from V and 3 bases from J; bases unmatched to any gene: 6. This CDR3 is 16 amino acids long. Germline V CDR1 and CDR2: SGHDT, YYEEEE.

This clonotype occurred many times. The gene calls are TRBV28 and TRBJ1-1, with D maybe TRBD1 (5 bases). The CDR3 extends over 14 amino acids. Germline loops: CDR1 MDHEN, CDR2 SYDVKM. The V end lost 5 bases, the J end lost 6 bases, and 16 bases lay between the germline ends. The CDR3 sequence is CASSPRRDGPEAFF. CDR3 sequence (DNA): TGTGCCAGCAGTCCTCGGCGGGACGGTCCTGAAGCTTTCTTT.

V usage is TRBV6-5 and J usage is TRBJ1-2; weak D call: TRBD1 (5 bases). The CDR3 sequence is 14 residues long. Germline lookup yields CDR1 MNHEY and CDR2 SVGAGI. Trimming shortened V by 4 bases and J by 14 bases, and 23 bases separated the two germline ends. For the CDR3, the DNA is TGTGCCAGCAGTTCCGCACCCGACAGTTTATTTCGTACCTTC. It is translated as CASSSAPDSLFRTF.

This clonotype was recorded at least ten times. CDR3 loop: CASSLQAGELFF. For the CDR3, the DNA is TGCGCCAGCAGCTTGCAGGCCGGGGAGCTGTTTTTT. This sequence joins TRBV5-1 and TRBJ2-2; D not certain. V was shortened by 1 base and J by 6 bases, with 4 bases between the two germline ends. In germline, CDR1 is SGHRS, CDR2 YFSETQ. This CDR3 has 12 amino acids.

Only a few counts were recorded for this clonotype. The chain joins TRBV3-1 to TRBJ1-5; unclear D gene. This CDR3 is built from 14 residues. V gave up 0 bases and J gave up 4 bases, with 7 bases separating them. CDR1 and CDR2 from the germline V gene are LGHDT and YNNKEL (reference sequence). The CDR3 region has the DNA TGTGCCAGCAGCCAAGATTTTGGGAATCAGCCCCAGCATTTT. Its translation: CASSQDFGNQPQHF.

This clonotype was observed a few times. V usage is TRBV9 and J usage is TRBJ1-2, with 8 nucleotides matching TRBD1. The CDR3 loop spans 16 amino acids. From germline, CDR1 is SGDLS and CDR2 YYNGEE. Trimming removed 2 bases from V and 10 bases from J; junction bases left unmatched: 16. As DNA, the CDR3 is TGTGCCAGCAGCGTGAGTAAGGACAGGGTCGCTCTTGACTACACCTTC. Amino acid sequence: CASSVSKDRVALDYTF.

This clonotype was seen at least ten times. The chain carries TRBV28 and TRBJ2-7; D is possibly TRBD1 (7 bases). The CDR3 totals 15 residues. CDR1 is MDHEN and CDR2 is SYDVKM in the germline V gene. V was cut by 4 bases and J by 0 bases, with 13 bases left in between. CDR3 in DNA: TGTGCCAGCAGTTGGACAGGAGGGCCCTCCTACGAGCAGTACTTC. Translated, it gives CASSWTGGPSYEQYF.

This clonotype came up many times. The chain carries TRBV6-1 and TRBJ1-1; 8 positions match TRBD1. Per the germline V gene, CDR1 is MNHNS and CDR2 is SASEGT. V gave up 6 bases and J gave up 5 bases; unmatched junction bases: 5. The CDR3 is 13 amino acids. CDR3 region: CASSKQGETEAFF. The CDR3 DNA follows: TGTGCCAGCAGCAAACAGGGGGAGACTGAAGCTTTCTTT.

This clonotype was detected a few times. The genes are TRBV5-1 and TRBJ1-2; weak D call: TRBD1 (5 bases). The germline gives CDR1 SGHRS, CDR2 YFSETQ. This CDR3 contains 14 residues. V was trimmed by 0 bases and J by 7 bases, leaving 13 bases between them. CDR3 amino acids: CASSLAPGEGGYTF. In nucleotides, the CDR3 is TGCGCCAGCAGCTTGGCCCCGGGGGAGGGTGGCTACACCTTC.

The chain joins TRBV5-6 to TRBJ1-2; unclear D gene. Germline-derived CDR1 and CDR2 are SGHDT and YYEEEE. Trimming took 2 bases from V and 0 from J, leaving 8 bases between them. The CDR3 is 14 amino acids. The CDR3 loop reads CASSLEHSNYGYTF. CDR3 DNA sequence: TGTGCCAGCAGCTTAGAACACTCTAACTATGGCTACACCTTC.

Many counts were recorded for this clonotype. The CDR3 region is CASSPRRAGGGDEQFF. The CDR3 DNA reads as TGTGCCAGCAGCCCCAGGAGGGCGGGGGGTGGGGATGAGCAGTTCTTC. The V gene is TRBV28, the J gene TRBJ2-1; 8 bases are a match to TRBD2. The CDR3 loop spans 16 amino acids. V lost 6 bases to trimming and J lost 8 bases; unmatched junction nucleotides: 15. In germline, CDR1 is MDHEN, CDR2 SYDVKM.